This T cell receptor (beta chain) was observed in a study of blood T cell repertoires in COVID-19. Germline assignment: CDR1 MNHNS and CDR2 SASEGT. V was clipped by 3 bases and J by 4 bases; unmatched bases: 5. The CDR3 loop spans 15 amino acids. Sequenced by immunoSEQ multiplex PCR; TCRdb stores in-frame clones only, minus some. This table has around 200,000 clones, approximately 84% appearing once. The study drew participants aged about 18 to 90 years from 20 to 30 US areas. Resolution of symptoms, clearance, or two negative PCRs was present in recovered Cohort 3 donors. The chain recombines TRBV6-1 with TRBJ1-3; 8 bases are a match to TRBD1. The receptor was isolated from a woman in her twenties or thirties who had recovered from COVID-19. The source material was PBMCs or T cells enriched from blood (not recorded which). The CDR3 reads CASSDRTGQGNTIYF. DNA for the CDR3: TGTGCCAGCAGTGATCGGACAGGGCAAGGAAACACCATATATTTT.